This T cell receptor beta chain was recovered during a study of T cells in Graves' hyperthyroidism and ophthalmopathy. On the study more broadly: Once the initial diagnosis was made, peripheral blood was obtained before any treatment. Study results and caveats: Before onset, ophthalmopathy was predicted by the model a median approximately 6.7 months earlier.

This CDR3 has 14 residues. Germline V gene data show CDR1 as DFQATT and CDR2 as SNEGSKA (reference sequence). V shed 6 bases, J shed 4 bases, and the junction held 8 bases outside the gene matches. At least ten counts were recorded for this clonotype. Its antigen is not identified. RNA transcripts provided the source from which TCR beta CDR3 regions were amplified. HTBI primers were employed in a first-round RT-PCR of the TCR CDR3. MiXCR was run by TCRdb on the multiplex PCR reads, yielding one entry per CDR3 protein. The sample shows a few hundred thousand distinct CDR3 sequences, 17% of them seen only once. Orbital computed tomography, thyroid ultrasound, serum thyroxine and TRAb, and clinical symptoms together informed the diagnoses.

The source is a woman in her fifties or sixties with Graves' ophthalmopathy. The sample comprised blood. The chain employs TRBV20-1 and TRBJ1-4, with 7 bases that match TRBD1. DNA for the CDR3: TGCAGTGCCAGCTTTGGACAGGTTAATGAAAAACTGTTTTTT. Amino acids: CSASFGQVNEKLFF.